These 31 T cell receptor beta chains originate from one sample sequenced in a study of T cells after posttransplantation cyclophosphamide. Profiling relied on immunoSEQ multiplex PCR, and the TCRdb table lists in-frame clones only, not all of them. This sample carries tens of thousands of clones and no singletons, and 2.2% goes to the top ten. Material: PBMCs. The receptors derive from a man between 35 and 55 years old in good health, CMV-negative, and a related stem cell transplant donor.

This clone was seen many times. The chain is built from TRBV4-2 and TRBJ2-3; TRBD2 aligns across 11 bases. The germline V gene encodes CDR1 LGHNA and CDR2 YNFKEQ. V lost 2 bases and J lost 5; bases outside the gene matches: 3. The CDR3 runs to 15 residues. The CDR3 region has the DNA TGTGCCAGCAGCCAAATAGCGGGAGGGAGAGATACGCAGTATTTT. The encoded protein is CASSQIAGGRDTQYF.

This clone was seen at least ten times. V gene TRBV19 combines with J gene TRBJ1-1; D ambiguous. CDR1 and CDR2 from the germline V gene are LNHDA and SQIVND (reference sequence). V was clipped by 5 bases and J by 4 bases, with 11 bases between them. This CDR3 is built from 13 residues. CDR3 region: CASSAYRGTEAFF. CDR3 coding DNA: TGTGCCAGTAGTGCCTACCGGGGCACTGAAGCTTTCTTT.

In this sample, this clone turned up many times. The chain combines TRBV11-1 with TRBJ2-5; D is unresolved. CDR1 and CDR2 (germline): SGHAT, FQDESV (reference sequence). The CDR3 is 13 amino acids. The ends were cut back, 2 bases at V and 5 bases at J, with 9 bases in the middle. Written as DNA, the CDR3 is TGTGCCAGCAGCTTATCCGGTTGGGAGACCCAGTACTTC. Amino acid sequence: CASSLSGWETQYF.

This clone was counted many times. CDR3 nucleotide sequence: TGTGCCAGCAGCTTAGGCCTAGCGCTAGGGGAGCAGTACTTC. Amino acid sequence: CASSLGLALGEQYF. This chain joins TRBV13 and TRBJ2-7, with D possibly TRBD2 on 6 matching bases. Germline loops: CDR1 PRHDT, CDR2 FYEKMQ (reference sequence). Trimming pared 0 bases from V and 7 bases from J, leaving 13 bases between. The CDR3 is 14 residues long.

This clone was seen at least ten times. The chain recombines TRBV19 with TRBJ1-1; D uncertain. Germline assignment: CDR1 LNHDA and CDR2 SQIVND (reference sequence). V was pared by 4 bases and J by 6 bases, with 12 bases between. The CDR3 runs to 13 residues. The CDR3 reads CASSTSGLPEAFF. The CDR3 nucleotides are TGTGCCAGTAGTACTTCCGGACTACCTGAAGCTTTCTTT.

This clone showed up many times. The J gene is TRBJ2-1, the V gene TRBV11-2, with D hard to call. Trimming cost V 2 bases and J 0 bases, with 14 bases left between them. Germline loops: CDR1 SGHAT, CDR2 FQNNGV. The CDR3 consists of 17 residues. This chain's CDR3 is CASSLTIPGDSYNEQFF. The CDR3 coding sequence is TGTGCCAGCAGCTTAACAATTCCGGGTGACTCCTACAATGAGCAGTTCTTC.

This clone was recorded at least ten times. The CDR3: CASKAENNEQFF. The CDR3 coding sequence is TGTGCCTCCAAGGCGGAGAATAATGAGCAGTTCTTC. The chain joins TRBV27 to TRBJ2-1; D unclear. Germline V gene lookup returns CDR1 MNHEY and CDR2 SMNVEV (reference sequence). Trimming removed 11 bases at V and 7 bases at J, with 15 bases between. The CDR3 totals 12 residues.

The table lists this clone with many counts. Other DNA sequences within the sample encode an identical CDR3. The rearrangement joins TRBV4-1 to TRBJ2-1; perhaps TRBD2 as D (5 bases). This CDR3 is 19 amino acids long. The germline CDR1 and CDR2 sequences are MGHRA and YSYEKL. The V gene lost 0 bases and the J gene lost 9 bases, with 27 bases spanning the gap. The CDR3 DNA is TGCGCCAGCAGCCAAGATTCTAGTGATCGCCACCTAGGAGGCGGTGAGCAGTTCTTC. Translating it yields CASSQDSSDRHLGGGEQFF.

This clone was seen many times. The rearrangement joins TRBV5-5 to TRBJ1-1; D not resolved. This CDR3 region has 13 residues. V was trimmed by 0 bases and J by 8 bases, leaving 11 bases between them. Per the germline V gene, CDR1 is SGHKS and CDR2 is YYEKEE (reference sequence). The CDR3 region is CASSLGPSKEAFF. CDR3 nucleotide sequence: TGTGCCAGCAGCTTGGGGCCTTCAAAGGAAGCTTTCTTT.

This clone was seen at least ten times. The chain uses TRBV30 and TRBJ2-5; weak D call: TRBD1 (5 bases). The CDR3 runs 12 residues. From germline, CDR1 is GTSNPN and CDR2 SVGIG (reference sequence). Trimming left V 2 bases short and J 13 bases short, with 17 bases between. The CDR3 loop reads CAWSMGQGPWYF. CDR3 coding DNA: TGTGCCTGGAGTATGGGGCAGGGTCCTTGGTACTTC. The complete variable domain, with remaining parts taken from reference TRBV30 and TRBJ2-5, reads SQTIHQWPATLVQPVGSPLSLECTVEGTSNPNLYWYRQAAGRGLQLLFYSVGIGQISSEVPQNLSASRPQDRQFILSSKKLLLSDSGFYLCAWSMGQGPWYFGPGTRLLVL.

Notes on this clone: Relative to the germline gene, one junction end is altered; a read error may explain this. The V and J genes are TRBV6-6 and TRBJ1-5; the D is unclear. Looked up from germline, CDR1 is MNHNY and CDR2 is SVGAGI (reference sequence). The CDR3 contains 13 residues. CDR3 bases: TGTGCCAGCAGTTACAATAGCGATCAGCCCCAGCATTTT. Translated: CASSYNSDQPQHF.

This clone was recorded at least ten times. V gene TRBV28 combines with J gene TRBJ1-2; D is perhaps TRBD1 (6 bases). The CDR3 length is 13 residues. Per the germline V gene, CDR1 is MDHEN and CDR2 is SYDVKM. Trimming took 6 bases from V and 5 from J, leaving 13 bases between them. This CDR3 reads CASREQGLYGYTF. CDR3 in DNA: TGTGCCAGCAGGGAACAGGGACTATATGGCTACACCTTC.

This clone was detected ten times or more. CDR3 protein: CASSPIRGRNEQFF. In DNA, the CDR3 is TGTGCCAGCTCACCAATCCGGGGGAGGAATGAGCAGTTCTTC. This chain links TRBV18 with TRBJ2-1; D perhaps matches TRBD2 (6 bases). CDR1 and CDR2 (germline): KGHSH, LQKENI. The CDR3 totals 14 residues. Trimming removed 2 bases at V and 7 bases at J, with 12 bases between.

This clone showed up many times. The chain recombines TRBV16 with TRBJ2-2, with a possible D match to TRBD2 (5 bases). The CDR3 runs 15 residues. The V and J ends lost 2 bases and 7 bases respectively, with 14 bases between them. CDR1 and CDR2 (germline): KGHSY, FQNENV. CDR3 coding DNA: TGTGCCAGCAGCCAAAAAGGGCTCGGAGGCGGGGAGCTGTTTTTT. The encoded protein is CASSQKGLGGGELFF.

At least ten counts were recorded for this clone. The chain has TRBV28 and TRBJ1-5; the match to TRBD1 covers 8 bases. CDR1 is MDHEN and CDR2 is SYDVKM in the germline V gene. Unmatched junction bases numbered 11, after V lost 6 bases and J lost 7 bases. This CDR3 spans 15 amino acids. CDR3: CASSYDRGSGQPQHF. DNA for the CDR3: TGTGCCAGCAGCTACGACAGGGGAAGTGGGCAGCCCCAGCATTTT.

This clone was seen repeatedly, ten times or more. The V call is TRBV6-5, the J call TRBJ1-1, with unresolved D. This CDR3 has 12 residues. Trimming took off 10 bases at V and 1 base at J, with 10 bases between the two ends. CDR1 and CDR2 (germline): MNHEY, SVGAGI. The CDR3 region is CATRTSNTEAFF. In DNA, the CDR3 is TGTGCCACCCGGACTTCGAACACTGAAGCTTTCTTT.

The table lists this clone with many counts. This rearrangement joins TRBV4-3 to TRBJ2-1, with 11 bases lining up with TRBD2. The ends lost 0 bases at V and 8 bases at J; junction bases unmatched: 6. This CDR3 has 16 amino acids. Per germline, CDR1 LGHNA and CDR2 YSLEER. CDR3 sequence reads: CASSQDTTSGSDEQFF. CDR3 DNA: TGCGCCAGCAGCCAAGATACCACTAGCGGGAGCGATGAGCAGTTCTTC.

This clone was seen many times. This rearrangement joins TRBV15 to TRBJ2-7; no definite D call. The CDR3 totals 15 residues. Trimming left V 0 bases short and J 7 bases short, with 16 bases between. Germline lookup yields CDR1 LNHNV and CDR2 YYDKDF (reference sequence). The CDR3 nucleotides read TGTGCCACCAGCAGAGATGGAAGACGGTCAGGTGAGCAGTACTTC. Its protein is CATSRDGRRSGEQYF.

This clone was counted many times. J is TRBJ2-3 and V is TRBV2; 12 bases map to TRBD2. With 5 bases clipped from V and 3 bases from J, the junction kept 3 bases outside the gene matches. The length of the CDR3 is 15 residues. CDR1 SNHLY and CDR2 FYNNEI come from the germline V gene. The CDR3 reads CASSLAGGVTDTQYF. The CDR3 bases are TGTGCCAGCAGTCTAGCGGGAGGGGTAACAGATACGCAGTATTTT.

This clone was picked up many times. This CDR3 is CASSQDPDSYEQYF. In DNA, the CDR3 is TGCGCCAGCAGCCAAGACCCTGACAGCTACGAGCAGTACTTC. The rearrangement joins TRBV4-1 to TRBJ2-7; maybe TRBD1 (5 bases). The length of the CDR3 is 14 residues. Germline V gene lookup returns CDR1 MGHRA and CDR2 YSYEKL. Trimming took off 0 bases at V and 3 bases at J, with 9 bases between the two ends.

This clone was seen at least ten times. CDR3 bases: TGTGTCCATACCGAGGTCTACGAGCAGTACTTC. It specifies CVHTEVYEQYF. The gene calls are TRBV27 and TRBJ2-7; D is ambiguous. The CDR3 sequence is 11 residues long. The germline V gene has CDR1 MNHEY and CDR2 SMNVEV (reference sequence).

The CDR3 loop reads CAWSFPNSGSTPETQYF. CDR3 sequence (DNA): TGTGCCTGGAGCTTCCCTAATAGCGGATCGACCCCGGAGACCCAGTACTTC. The chain combines TRBV30 with TRBJ2-5; a weak D match, TRBD2 (6 bases). Germline CDR1 reads GTSNPN; CDR2 reads SVGIG (reference sequence). V shed 3 bases and J shed 5 bases, with 25 bases lying between them. The CDR3 runs 17 residues.

There are many counts of this clone. The rearrangement uses TRBV5-1 and TRBJ2-7, with 7 nucleotides matching TRBD2. Per the germline V gene, CDR1 is SGHRS and CDR2 is YFSETQ. This CDR3 has 15 amino acids. The trim removed 2 bases at V and 6 bases at J, leaving 11 bases unmatched. CDR3 nucleotide sequence: TGCGCCAGCAGCTTATTGCCGGGACTATCTCGCGAGCAGTACTTC. As protein: CASSLLPGLSREQYF. The full variable domain, completed using reference TRBV5-1 and TRBJ2-7, is KAGVTQTPRYLIKTRGQQVTLSCSPISGHRSVSWYQQTPGQGLQFLFEYFSETQRNKGNFPGRFSGRQFSNSRSEMNVSTLELGDSALYLCASSLLPGLSREQYFGPGTRLTVT.

Many counts were recorded for this clone. The V call is TRBV7-9, the J call TRBJ2-2, with 8 bases identical to TRBD2. V trimming: 11 bases; J trimming: 2 bases; junction bases outside the gene matches: 13. Germline V gives CDR1 SEHNR, CDR2 FQNEAQ (reference sequence). This CDR3 comprises 16 residues. The CDR3 nucleotides read TGTGCCCTACCTATGAGCGGGAGTATAAACACCGGGGAGCTGTTTTTT. Translation: CALPMSGSINTGELFF.

This clone was seen repeatedly, ten times or more. The chain employs TRBV9 and TRBJ2-1; the D gene is possibly TRBD1 (6 bases). Per the germline V gene, CDR1 is SGDLS and CDR2 is YYNGEE. The CDR3 is 15 amino acids. Between the trimmed V and J ends, which lost 4 bases and 0 bases, there was a span of 11 bases. The CDR3 here is CASSSRGSSYNEQFF. CDR3 bases: TGTGCCAGCAGCTCTAGGGGGTCCTCCTACAATGAGCAGTTCTTC. The whole variable domain, filled in from reference TRBV9 and TRBJ2-1, reads DSGVTQTPKHLITATGQRVTLRCSPRSGDLSVYWYQQSLDQGLQFLIQYYNGEERAKGNILERFSAQQFPDLHSELNLSSLELGDSALYFCASSSRGSSYNEQFFGPGTRLTVL.

The chain recombines TRBV6-5 with TRBJ1-6; D is uncertain. Per the germline V gene, CDR1 is MNHEY and CDR2 is SVGAGI. The germline V and J ends were trimmed by 0 bases and 12 bases, with 18 bases remaining between them. This CDR3 comprises 16 residues. The CDR3 DNA reads as TGTGCCAGCAGTTACTCAGGTTCGGGGTCTGGGGTACCCCTCCACTTT. It is translated as CASSYSGSGSGVPLHF.

This clone was seen many times. The rearrangement joins TRBV9 to TRBJ2-3, with TRBD2 matching 10 bases. This CDR3 has 18 residues. V trimming: 2 bases; J trimming: 3 bases; junction bases outside the gene matches: 12. Germline V CDR1 and CDR2: SGDLS, YYNGEE. The CDR3 loop is CASSVPFLAGEVTDTQYF. The CDR3 DNA is TGTGCCAGCAGCGTCCCCTTTCTAGCGGGAGAGGTAACAGATACGCAGTATTTT.

This clone was counted ten times or more. The chain uses TRBV15 and TRBJ2-7, with 9 bases that match TRBD1. This CDR3 is built from 14 residues. Looked up from germline, CDR1 is LNHNV and CDR2 is YYDKDF (reference sequence). V shed 5 bases and J 3 bases; nucleotides not matched to a gene: 5. The CDR3: CATSPSGQGYEQYF. CDR3 coding DNA: TGTGCCACCAGCCCCTCGGGACAGGGCTACGAGCAGTACTTC.

This clone was detected many times. DNA of the CDR3: TGTGCCAGCAGCGCCGGACTGATCTCTGGAAACACCATATATTTT. It encodes CASSAGLISGNTIYF. This chain connects TRBV5-4 to TRBJ1-3, with D hard to call. V gave up 4 bases and J gave up 0 bases, with 11 bases separating them. The CDR3 has 15 residues. Germline assignment: CDR1 SGHNT and CDR2 YYREEE (reference sequence).

This clone was picked up many times. This rearrangement joins TRBV19 to TRBJ2-7, with 8 bases aligning to TRBD1. The CDR3 contains 16 residues. Trimming removed 4 bases from V and 4 bases from J; junction bases left unmatched: 12. CDR1 LNHDA and CDR2 SQIVND come from the germline V gene (reference sequence). The CDR3 nucleotides read TGTGCCAGTAGTACGCTCTCCGGGACAGGTAATTACGAGCAGTACTTC. As protein: CASSTLSGTGNYEQYF.

Many counts were recorded for this clone. The V gene is TRBV30, the J gene TRBJ2-7, with 7 bases lining up with TRBD1. Germline V gene lookup returns CDR1 GTSNPN and CDR2 SVGIG (reference sequence). The CDR3 covers 14 residues. V lost 2 bases and J lost 4; bases outside the gene matches: 8. This chain's CDR3 is CAWSTDRELYEQYF. In DNA form, the CDR3 reads TGTGCCTGGAGTACCGACAGGGAACTGTACGAGCAGTACTTC.